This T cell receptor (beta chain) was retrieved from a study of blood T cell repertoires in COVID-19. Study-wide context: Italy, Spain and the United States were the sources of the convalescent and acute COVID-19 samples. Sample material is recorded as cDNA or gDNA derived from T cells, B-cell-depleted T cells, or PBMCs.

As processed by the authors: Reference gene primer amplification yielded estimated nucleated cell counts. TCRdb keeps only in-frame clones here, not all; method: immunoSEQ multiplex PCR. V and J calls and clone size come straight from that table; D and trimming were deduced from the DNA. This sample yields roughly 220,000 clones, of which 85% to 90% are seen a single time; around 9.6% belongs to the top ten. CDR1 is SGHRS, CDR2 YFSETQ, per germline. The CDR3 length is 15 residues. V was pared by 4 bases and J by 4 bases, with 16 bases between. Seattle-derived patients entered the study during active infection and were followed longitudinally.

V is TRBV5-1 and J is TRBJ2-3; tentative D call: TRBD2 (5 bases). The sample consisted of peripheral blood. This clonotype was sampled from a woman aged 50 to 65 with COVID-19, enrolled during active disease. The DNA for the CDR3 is TGCGCCAGCAGCCTTACTATAGCGCCGGCAGATACGCAGTATTTT. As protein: CASSLTIAPADTQYF.